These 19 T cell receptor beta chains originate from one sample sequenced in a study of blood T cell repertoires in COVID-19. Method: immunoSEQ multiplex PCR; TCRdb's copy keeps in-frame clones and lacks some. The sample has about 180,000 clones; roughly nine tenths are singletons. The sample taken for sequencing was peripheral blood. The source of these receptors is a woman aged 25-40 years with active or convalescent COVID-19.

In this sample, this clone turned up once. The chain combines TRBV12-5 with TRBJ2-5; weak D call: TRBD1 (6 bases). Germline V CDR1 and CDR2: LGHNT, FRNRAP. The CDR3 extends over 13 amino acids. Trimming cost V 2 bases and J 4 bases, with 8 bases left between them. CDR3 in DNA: TGTGCTAGTGGTTTGACGACAGGAGAGACCCAGTACTTC. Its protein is CASGLTTGETQYF. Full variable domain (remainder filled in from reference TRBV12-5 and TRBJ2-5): DARVTQTPRHKVTEMGQEVTMRCQPILGHNTVFWYRQTMMQGLELLAYFRNRAPLDDSGMPKDRFSAEMPDATLATLKIQPSEPRDSAVYFCASGLTTGETQYFGPGTRLLVL.

The CDR3 DNA is TGTGCCAGCGTCCCAGGGGGTTCTTACAATGAGCAGTTCTTC. Its translation is CASVPGGSYNEQFF. The chain joins TRBV28 to TRBJ2-1; TRBD1 matches at 7 bases. Germline values: CDR1 MDHEN, CDR2 SYDVKM. Trimming cost V 8 bases and J 4 bases; bases outside gene matches: 8. The CDR3 spans 14 residues. Full variable domain (missing parts from reference TRBV28 and TRBJ2-1): DVKVTQSSRYLVKRTGEKVFLECVQDMDHENMFWYRQDPGLGLRLIYFSYDVKMKEKGDIPEGYSVSREKKERFSLILESASTNQTSMYLCASVPGGSYNEQFFGPGTRLTVL.

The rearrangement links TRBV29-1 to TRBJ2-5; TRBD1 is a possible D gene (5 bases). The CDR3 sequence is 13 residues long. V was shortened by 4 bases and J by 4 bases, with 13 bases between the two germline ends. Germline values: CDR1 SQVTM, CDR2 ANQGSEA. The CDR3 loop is CSVVWQGTETQYF. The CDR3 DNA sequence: TGCAGCGTTGTGTGGCAGGGTACAGAGACCCAGTACTTC.

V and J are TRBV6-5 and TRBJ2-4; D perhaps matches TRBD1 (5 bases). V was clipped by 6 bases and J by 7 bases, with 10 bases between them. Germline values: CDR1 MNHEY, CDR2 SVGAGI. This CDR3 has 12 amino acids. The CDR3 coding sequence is TGTGCCAGCAGGGGGCCACCTAACATTCAGTACTTC. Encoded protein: CASRGPPNIQYF.

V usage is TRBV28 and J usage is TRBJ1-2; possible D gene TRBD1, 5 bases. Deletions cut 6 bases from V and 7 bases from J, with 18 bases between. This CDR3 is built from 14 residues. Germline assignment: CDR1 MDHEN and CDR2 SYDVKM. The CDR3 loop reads CASSEPLPRVGYTF. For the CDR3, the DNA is TGTGCCAGCAGCGAGCCGCTCCCCAGGGTTGGCTACACCTTC.

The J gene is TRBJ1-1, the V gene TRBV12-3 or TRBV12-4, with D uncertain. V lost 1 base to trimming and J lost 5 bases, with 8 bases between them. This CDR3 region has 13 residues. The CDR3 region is CASSLGPLTEAFF. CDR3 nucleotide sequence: TGTGCCAGCAGTTTAGGTCCCTTGACTGAAGCTTTCTTT.

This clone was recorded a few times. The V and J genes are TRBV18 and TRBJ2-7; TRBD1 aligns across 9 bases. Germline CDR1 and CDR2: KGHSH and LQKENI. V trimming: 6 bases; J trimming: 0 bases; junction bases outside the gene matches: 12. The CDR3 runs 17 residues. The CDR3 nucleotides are TGTGCCAGCTCCCGGGGGACAGGGACCCTTTCCTCCTACGAGCAGTACTTC. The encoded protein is CASSRGTGTLSSYEQYF.

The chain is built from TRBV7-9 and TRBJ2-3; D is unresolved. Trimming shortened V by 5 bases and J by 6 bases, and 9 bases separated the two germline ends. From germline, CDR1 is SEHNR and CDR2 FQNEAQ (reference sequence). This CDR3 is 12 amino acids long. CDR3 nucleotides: TGTGCCAGCAGCGACGACTTGGATACGCAGTATTTT. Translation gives CASSDDLDTQYF.

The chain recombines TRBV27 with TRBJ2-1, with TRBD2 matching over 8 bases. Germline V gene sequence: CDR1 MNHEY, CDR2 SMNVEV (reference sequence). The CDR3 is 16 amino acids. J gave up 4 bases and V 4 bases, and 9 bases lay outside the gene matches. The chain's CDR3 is CASSSLTSGYYNEQFF. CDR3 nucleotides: TGTGCCAGCAGTTCCCTAACTAGCGGATATTACAATGAGCAGTTCTTC.

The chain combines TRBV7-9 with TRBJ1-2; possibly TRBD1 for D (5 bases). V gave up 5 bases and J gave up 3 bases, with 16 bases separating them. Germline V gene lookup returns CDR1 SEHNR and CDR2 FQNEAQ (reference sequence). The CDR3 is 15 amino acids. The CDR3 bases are TGTGCCAGCAGCCTGGGGCCTGCCAGGGACTATGGCTACACCTTC. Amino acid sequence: CASSLGPARDYGYTF.

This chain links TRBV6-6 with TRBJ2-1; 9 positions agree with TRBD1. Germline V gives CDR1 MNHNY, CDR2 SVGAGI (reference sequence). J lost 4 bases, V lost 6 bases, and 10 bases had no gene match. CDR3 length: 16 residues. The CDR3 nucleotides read TGTGCCAGCAGACGGACAGGGGCACGAGGTTACAATGAGCAGTTCTTC. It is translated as CASRRTGARGYNEQFF.

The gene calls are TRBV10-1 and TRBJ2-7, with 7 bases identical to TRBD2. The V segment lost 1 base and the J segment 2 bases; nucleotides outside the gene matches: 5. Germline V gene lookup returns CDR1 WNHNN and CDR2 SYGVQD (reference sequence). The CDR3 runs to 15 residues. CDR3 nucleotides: TGCGCCAGCAGTGAGTTCGGGGAGGGTACCTACGAGCAGTACTTC. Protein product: CASSEFGEGTYEQYF.

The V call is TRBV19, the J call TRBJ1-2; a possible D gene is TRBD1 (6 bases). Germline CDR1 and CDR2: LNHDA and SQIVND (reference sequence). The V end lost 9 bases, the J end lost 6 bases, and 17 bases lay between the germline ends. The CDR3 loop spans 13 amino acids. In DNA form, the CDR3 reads TGTGCCAGCACCTCAGGGGTTTGGAATGGCTACACCTTC. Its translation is CASTSGVWNGYTF.

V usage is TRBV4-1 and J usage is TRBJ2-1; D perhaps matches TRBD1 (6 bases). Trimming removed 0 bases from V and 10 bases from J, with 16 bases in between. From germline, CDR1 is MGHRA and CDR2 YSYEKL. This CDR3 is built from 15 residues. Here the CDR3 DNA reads TGCGCCAGCAGCCAAGATGAGGGGGTCCCCCGCGAGCAGTTCTTC. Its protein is CASSQDEGVPREQFF.

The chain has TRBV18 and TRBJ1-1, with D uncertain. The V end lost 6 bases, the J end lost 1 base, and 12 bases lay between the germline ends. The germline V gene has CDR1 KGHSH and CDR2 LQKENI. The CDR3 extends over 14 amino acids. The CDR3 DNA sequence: TGTGCCAGCTCTCCTCGACACTCGAACACTGAAGCTTTCTTT. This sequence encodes CASSPRHSNTEAFF.

The CDR3: CATSPRPGLAAYNEQFF. CDR3 in DNA: TGTGCCACCAGCCCCCGACCAGGGCTAGCGGCCTACAATGAGCAGTTCTTC. The rearrangement uses TRBV15 and TRBJ2-1; 7 bases are shared with TRBD2. Germline assignment: CDR1 LNHNV and CDR2 YYDKDF (reference sequence). J was trimmed by 2 bases and V by 5 bases; bases with no gene match: 12. This CDR3 region has 17 residues.

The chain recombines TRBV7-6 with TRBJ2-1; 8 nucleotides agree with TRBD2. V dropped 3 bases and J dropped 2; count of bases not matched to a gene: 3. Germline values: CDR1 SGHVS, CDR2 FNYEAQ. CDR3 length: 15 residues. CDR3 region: CASSFSGATYNEQFF. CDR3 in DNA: TGTGCCAGCAGCTTTAGCGGGGCCACCTACAATGAGCAGTTCTTC.

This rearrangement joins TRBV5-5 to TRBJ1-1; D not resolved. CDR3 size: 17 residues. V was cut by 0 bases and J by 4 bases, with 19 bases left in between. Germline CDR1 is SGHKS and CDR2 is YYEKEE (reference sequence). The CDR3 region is CASSLALAIYKATEAFF. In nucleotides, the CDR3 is TGTGCCAGCAGCTTGGCTTTAGCGATTTATAAGGCCACTGAAGCTTTCTTT. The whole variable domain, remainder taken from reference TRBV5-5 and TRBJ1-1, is DAGVTQSPTHLIKTRGQQVTLRCSPISGHKSVSWYQQVLGQGPQFIFQYYEKEERGRGNFPDRFSARQFPNYSSELNVNALLLGDSALYLCASSLALAIYKATEAFFGQGTRLTVV.

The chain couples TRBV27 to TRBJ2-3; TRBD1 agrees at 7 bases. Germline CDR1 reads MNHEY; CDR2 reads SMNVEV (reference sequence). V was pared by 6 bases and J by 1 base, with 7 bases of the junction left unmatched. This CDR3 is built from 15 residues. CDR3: CASSPWTGGTDTQYF. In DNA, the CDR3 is TGTGCCAGCAGCCCGTGGACAGGCGGCACAGATACGCAGTATTTT.